This record covers a single T cell receptor beta chain. The sample contains more than one DNA sequence encoding this CDR3. Sequencing used immunoSEQ multiplex PCR; TCRdb keeps in-frame clones, though not all of them. The data contain roughly 500,000 clones, approximately 88% of them singletons. The entry originates in a study of Ad26.COV2.S vaccination and SARS-CoV-2 variants. CDR1 is SGHNT and CDR2 is YENEEA in the germline V gene. Trimming removed 1 base at V and 4 bases at J, with 7 bases between. The length of the CDR3 is 14 residues. Described treatment: roughly 19 received Ad26.COV2.S at low or high dose, single or two shots; several received placebo; per-sample allocation not given. Sampling was performed 63 days after the first vaccine or placebo injection. An Ad26 vector was used to express Wuhan-strain SARS-CoV-2 spike as the vaccine.

The rearrangement joins TRBV11-3 to TRBJ2-2; D may match TRBD1 or TRBD2 (5 bases each). The clonotype was recovered from a person aged 18-65 years who received the Ad26.COV2.S COVID-19 vaccine or a placebo. Material: peripheral blood, obtained in a trial of Ad26.COV2.S vaccine versus placebo. The DNA for the CDR3 is TGTGCCAGCAGCTTAGTGAGGGGCACCGGGGAGCTGTTTTTT. This codes for CASSLVRGTGELFF.